The 8 T cell receptor beta chains reported below all come from one sample, sequenced in a study of T cell repertoires in cytomegalovirus infection (dated by TCRdb to 2018 to 2020). The sequencer was an Illumina HiSeq 1500. TCRdb ran its own pipeline on the public reads, namely fastp trimming at Q25 and MiXCR clone calling, and kept in-frame beta chains. Entries that share a CDR3 protein sequence are merged under the most common genes and DNA. This sample has about 200,000 distinct CDR3 sequences in its table, and approximately 9.7% of those were observed once. The top ten constitute about 4.6% of the sample. Sample: PBMCs. These receptor sequences come from a human donor in good health (CMV status not recorded). Some clones in this sample may be carry-over from other donors' samples.

The gene calls are TRBV28 and TRBJ1-1; D remains unclear. The V gene lost 5 bases and the J gene lost 7 bases, with 11 bases spanning the gap. CDR1 and CDR2 (germline): MDHEN, SYDVKM. The CDR3 extends over 12 amino acids. CDR3 nucleotide sequence: TGTGCCAGCAGTCGGGCCGCGAATGAAGCTTTCTTT. As protein: CASSRAANEAFF.

This clonotype was picked up many times. The chain employs TRBV7-2 and TRBJ1-5; 7 nucleotides align to TRBD1. Germline trimming cut 5 bases from V and 8 bases from J; bases unmatched to any gene: 3. The CDR3 spans 12 residues. From germline, CDR1 is SGHTA and CDR2 FQGNSA. The CDR3 reads CASSQQGKPQHF. The CDR3 DNA follows: TGTGCCAGCAGCCAACAGGGGAAGCCCCAGCATTTT.

This clonotype was picked up many times. This chain connects TRBV7-2 to TRBJ2-1; D may be TRBD2 (5 bases). The germline V and J ends were trimmed by 2 bases and 10 bases, with 9 bases remaining between them. The length of the CDR3 is 12 residues. Germline V CDR1 and CDR2: SGHTA, FQGNSA. CDR3: CASSLSGYEQFF. The CDR3 bases are TGTGCCAGCAGCTTAAGCGGCTACGAGCAGTTCTTC.

In its sample, this clonotype was seen many times. The V and J genes are TRBV7-2 and TRBJ2-5; D perhaps matches TRBD2 (6 bases). Germline V gene lookup returns CDR1 SGHTA and CDR2 FQGNSA. Trimming removed 5 bases from V and 2 bases from J, with 18 bases in between. This CDR3 has 16 amino acids. CDR3 DNA sequence: TGTGCCAGCAGCCTAGGCCCCGTGGGAGGTCAAGAGACCCAGTACTTC. It codes for CASSLGPVGGQETQYF.

This clonotype was recorded at least ten times. J is TRBJ1-1 and V is TRBV29-1, with 7 bases aligning to TRBD1. Germline assignment: CDR1 SQVTM and CDR2 ANQGSEA. The V and J ends lost 2 bases and 3 bases, in that order; junction bases with no gene match: 3. This CDR3 spans 13 amino acids. CDR3 protein: CSVETGADTEAFF. Written as DNA, the CDR3 is TGCAGCGTTGAAACAGGGGCGGACACTGAAGCTTTCTTT.

The V and J genes are TRBV4-3 and TRBJ1-4, with D unclear. This CDR3 is 16 amino acids long. Germline V gene lookup returns CDR1 LGHNA and CDR2 YSLEER. V shed 0 bases and J shed 0 bases, with 8 bases lying between them. The CDR3 bases are TGCGCCAGCAGCCAAGAGCGTTCTGCAACTAATGAAAAACTGTTTTTT. Translated, it gives CASSQERSATNEKLFF.

This clonotype was seen at least ten times. The CDR3 DNA follows: TGTGCCAGCAGCTTAGTAGCGGGGCACTCCTACAATGAGCAGTTCTTC. It encodes CASSLVAGHSYNEQFF. This sequence joins TRBV7-2 and TRBJ2-1, with 8 bases matching TRBD2. CDR1 is SGHTA and CDR2 is FQGNSA in the germline V gene. CDR3 size: 16 residues. V shed 1 base and J 0 bases; nucleotides not matched to a gene: 2.

This clonotype was detected only a few times. The rearrangement joins TRBV18 to TRBJ2-1; no clear D gene. The CDR3 extends over 14 amino acids. V gave up 2 bases and J gave up 2 bases, with 7 bases separating them. Germline V gives CDR1 KGHSH, CDR2 LQKENI. CDR3 DNA: TGTGCCAGCTCACCAACGACCGCCTACAATGAGCAGTTCTTC. It is translated as CASSPTTAYNEQFF.